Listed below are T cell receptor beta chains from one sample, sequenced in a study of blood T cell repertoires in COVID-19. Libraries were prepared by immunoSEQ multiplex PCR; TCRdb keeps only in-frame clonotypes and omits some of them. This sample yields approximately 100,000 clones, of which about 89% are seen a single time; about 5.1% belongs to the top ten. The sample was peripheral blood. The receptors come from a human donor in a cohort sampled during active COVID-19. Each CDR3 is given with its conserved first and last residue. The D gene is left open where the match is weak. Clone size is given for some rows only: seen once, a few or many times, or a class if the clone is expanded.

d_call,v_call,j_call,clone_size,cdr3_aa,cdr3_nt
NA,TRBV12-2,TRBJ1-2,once,CASRPGTGGLLDGYTF,TGTGCAAGTCGGCCCGGGACGGGGGGTCTGTTGGATGGCTACACCTTC
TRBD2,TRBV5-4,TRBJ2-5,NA,CASKREGLGETQYF,TGTGCCAGCAAGCGGGAGGGCCTAGGGGAGACCCAGTACTTC
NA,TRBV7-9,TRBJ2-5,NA,CASSSGGAETQYF,TGTGCCAGCAGCTCTGGCGGGGCCGAGACCCAGTACTTC
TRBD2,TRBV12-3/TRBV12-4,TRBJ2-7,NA,CASKWTSFSEQYF,TGTGCCAGCAAGTGGACTAGCTTCTCCGAGCAGTACTTC
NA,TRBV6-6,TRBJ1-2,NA,CASTSGGVNYGYTF,TGTGCCAGCACATCCGGAGGGGTGAACTATGGCTACACCTTC
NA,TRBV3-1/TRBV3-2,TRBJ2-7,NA,CASSQVGQGSEQYF,TGTGCCAGCAGCCAAGTAGGGCAGGGCTCCGAGCAGTACTTC
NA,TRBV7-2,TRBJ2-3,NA,CASSLVPGTDTQYF,TGTGCCAGCAGCTTAGTACCGGGCACAGATACGCAGTATTTT
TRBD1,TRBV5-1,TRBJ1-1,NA,CASSGGTGATEAFF,TGCGCCAGCAGCGGAGGGACAGGGGCCACTGAAGCTTTCTTT
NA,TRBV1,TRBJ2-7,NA,CTSSHLSPGRGEQYF,TGCACCAGCAGCCACCTATCCCCCGGCAGGGGCGAGCAGTACTTC
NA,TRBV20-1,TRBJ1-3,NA,CSASRGGSGNTIYF,TGCAGTGCTAGTAGGGGGGGGTCCGGAAACACCATATATTTT
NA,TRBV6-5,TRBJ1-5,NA,CASSTGSPSNQPQHF,TGTGCCAGCAGTACAGGGAGCCCTAGCAATCAGCCCCAGCATTTT
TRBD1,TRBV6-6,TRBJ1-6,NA,CASSRQGLVSPLHF,TGTGCCAGCAGTCGACAGGGGCTCGTTTCACCCCTCCACTTT
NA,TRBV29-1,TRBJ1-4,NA,CSVGDTPGEKLFF,TGCAGCGTTGGGGACACCCCTGGTGAAAAACTGTTTTTT
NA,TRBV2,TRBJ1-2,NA,CASRADKPGGYTF,TGTGCCAGCAGGGCCGACAAGCCTGGTGGCTACACCTTC
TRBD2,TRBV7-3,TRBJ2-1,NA,CASSALAGEDNEQFF,TGTGCCAGCAGCGCCCTAGCGGGAGAGGACAATGAGCAGTTCTTC